This TCR beta chain was profiled in a study of vaccination effects on CD4 cells after COVID-19. Overall study findings and caveats: After vaccination, at late timepoints, clones induced by infection and by vaccine contracted markedly.

Here immunoSEQ multiplex PCR was the method, and the copy in TCRdb shows in-frame clones only, minus some. The sample carries 50,000 to 80,000 clones, 70% to 85% recorded once. Once cultured for 10 days, the cells underwent separation to obtain CD4+ T cells. Participants were given two doses of BNT162b2 or mRNA-1273 vaccine. Vaccine recipients lacked prior SARS-CoV-2 infection and had negative nucleocapsid antibodies. Germline-derived CDR1 and CDR2 are MNHEY and SVGAGI. The CDR3 covers 11 residues. V was clipped by 10 bases and J by 5 bases, with 11 bases between them. As concerns this clone: The antigen remains undetermined.

This specimen was CD4+ T cells from PBMCs cultured without peptide, taken after COVID-19 vaccination. This chain uses TRBV6-5 with TRBJ1-2; D is unresolved. This TCR derives from a human donor who received a COVID-19 vaccine. The CDR3 DNA reads as TGTGCCACCAGCCAGTCATATGGCTACACCTTC. Translating gives CATSQSYGYTF.